This TCR beta chain was found in a study of blood T cell repertoires in COVID-19. As for the study in general: Italy, Spain and the United States were the sources of the convalescent and acute COVID-19 samples.

This CDR3 is built from 17 residues. V gave up 3 bases and J gave up 5 bases; unmatched junction bases: 8. Germline lookup yields CDR1 MNHEY and CDR2 SMNVEV (reference sequence). The repertoire was sequenced with immunoSEQ multiplex PCR; TCRdb's copy has only in-frame clones and lacks some. The table has some 260,000 clones, around 83% seen once. The clonotype was recovered from an older man with acute or convalescent COVID-19. The chain joins TRBV27 to TRBJ2-3, with 13 positions matching TRBD2. The material sequenced was peripheral blood. The CDR3 reads CASSFKLAGGRRDTQYF. The CDR3 DNA reads TGTGCCAGCAGTTTTAAACTAGCGGGAGGGCGGAGAGATACGCAGTATTTT.